The rows below give T cell receptor beta chains drawn from one sample of a study of T-cell reconstitution after alpha-beta-depleted transplantation in children. A single record per CDR3 protein comes from TCRdb applying MiXCR to the PCR reads. The sample has 600,000 or so distinct CDR3 sequences; 23% are singletons. The input for sequencing was PBMCs, mostly from graft donor cells, taken 360 days after TCRalphabeta/CD19-depleted stem cell transplant. These receptors originate from a boy younger than two who had a stem cell transplant for acute myeloid leukemia, so the T cells may come from the graft donor. Each CDR3 is given with its conserved first and last residue. The size entry is marked missing in some rows and otherwise reads once, few, many or a size class.

j_call v_call clone_size cdr3_aa
TRBJ2-7 TRBV6-1 few CASSPDGGSIEQYF
TRBJ2-1 TRBV6-5 - CASSYGAYNEQFF
TRBJ2-3 TRBV20-1 many CSAVRGGFSTDTQYF
TRBJ2-3 TRBV20-1 few CSADSTQEDTQYF
TRBJ2-3 TRBV29-1 few CSVGGTSGASTDTQYF
TRBJ2-2 TRBV5-4 - CASRKPGLSNTGELFF
TRBJ2-7 TRBV15 few CATRIDRSSYEQYF
TRBJ1-2 TRBV12-3/TRBV12-4 - CASSRGPGSNYGYTF
TRBJ1-3 TRBV12-3/TRBV12-4 few CASSLFQGSGGNTIYF
TRBJ2-5 TRBV27 many CAIPRGVQETQYF
TRBJ2-3 TRBV7-9 - CASSLIRDTKDTQYF
TRBJ2-1 TRBV28 few CASRDRAYNEQFF
TRBJ2-3 TRBV7-2 few CASSGTSVSTDTQYF
TRBJ2-3 TRBV12-3/TRBV12-4 many CASADPFSGSTDTQYF
TRBJ1-5 TRBV27 few CASSIDRRNQPQHF
TRBJ1-2 TRBV12-3/TRBV12-4 few CASSRGWRYGYTF
TRBJ2-2 TRBV24-1 few CATSGTGDTGELFF
TRBJ2-3 TRBV7-2 many CASSLLSGGPADTQYF
TRBJ1-2 TRBV28 few CASSLPGGNGYTF
TRBJ1-5 TRBV6-6 - CASRMDRAQQF
TRBJ2-3 TRBV12-3/TRBV12-4 few CASSSPGTQPTDTQYF
TRBJ2-7 TRBV27 - CASSLVAGVFYEQYF